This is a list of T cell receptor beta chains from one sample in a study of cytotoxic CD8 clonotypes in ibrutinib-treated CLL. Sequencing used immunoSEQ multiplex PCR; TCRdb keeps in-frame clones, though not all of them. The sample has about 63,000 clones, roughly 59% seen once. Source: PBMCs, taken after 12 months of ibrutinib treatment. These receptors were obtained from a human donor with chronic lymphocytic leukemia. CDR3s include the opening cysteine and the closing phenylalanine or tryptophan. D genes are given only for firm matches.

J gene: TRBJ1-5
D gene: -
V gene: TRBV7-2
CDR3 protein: CASSPHRSNQPQHF

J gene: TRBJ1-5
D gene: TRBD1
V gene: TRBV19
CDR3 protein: CASSRGGSQPQHF

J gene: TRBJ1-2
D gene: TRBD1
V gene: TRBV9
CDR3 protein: CASSPGTGGALLYGYTF

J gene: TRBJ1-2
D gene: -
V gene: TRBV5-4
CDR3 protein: CASSLVGVVYGYTF

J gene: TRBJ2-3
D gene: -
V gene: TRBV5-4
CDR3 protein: CASSLAAPGAWRGPDTQYF

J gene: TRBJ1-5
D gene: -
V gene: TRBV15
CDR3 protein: CATSIQGGQPQHF

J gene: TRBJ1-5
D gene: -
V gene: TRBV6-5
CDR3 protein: CASSYDSSNQPQHF

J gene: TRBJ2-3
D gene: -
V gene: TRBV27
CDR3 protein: CASSDPLDTQYF

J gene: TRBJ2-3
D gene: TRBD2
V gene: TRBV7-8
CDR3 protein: CASSFPAGNTDTQYF

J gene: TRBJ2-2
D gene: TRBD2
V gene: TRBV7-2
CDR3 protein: CASSQGLAKNTGELFF

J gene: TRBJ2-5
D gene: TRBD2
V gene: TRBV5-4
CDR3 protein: CASSSGLAGAETQYF

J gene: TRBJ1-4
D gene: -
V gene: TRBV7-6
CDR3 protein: CASSLAPSRGSNEKLFF

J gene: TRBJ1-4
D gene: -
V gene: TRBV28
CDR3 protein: CASSHQSRAGVEKLFF

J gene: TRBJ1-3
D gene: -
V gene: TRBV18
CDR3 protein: CASRISGNTIYF

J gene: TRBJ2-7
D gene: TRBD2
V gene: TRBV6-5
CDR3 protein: CASSSGSYEQYF

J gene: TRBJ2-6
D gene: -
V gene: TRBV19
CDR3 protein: CASSVEGGLTGANVLTF

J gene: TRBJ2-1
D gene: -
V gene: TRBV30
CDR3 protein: CAWSVRGGGRYNEQFF

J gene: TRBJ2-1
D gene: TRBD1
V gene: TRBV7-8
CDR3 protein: CASSLGFGTGEDKFF

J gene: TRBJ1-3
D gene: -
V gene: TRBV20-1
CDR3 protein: CSARWGDTIYF

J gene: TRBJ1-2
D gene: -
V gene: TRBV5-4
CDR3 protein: CASTGRRNGYTF

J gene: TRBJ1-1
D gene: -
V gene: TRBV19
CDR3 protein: CASSIVGSMNTEAFF

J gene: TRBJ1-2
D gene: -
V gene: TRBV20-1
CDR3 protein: CSATDRYGYTF

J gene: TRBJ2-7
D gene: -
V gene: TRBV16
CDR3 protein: CASSPTTGVWLEQYF

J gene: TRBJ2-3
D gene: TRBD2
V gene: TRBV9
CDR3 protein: CASSAQLGLAGRDTQYF

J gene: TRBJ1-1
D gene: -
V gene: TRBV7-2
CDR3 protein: CASSLAAGAGTEAFF

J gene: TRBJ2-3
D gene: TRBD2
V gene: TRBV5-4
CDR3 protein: CASSKAGGPSDTQYF

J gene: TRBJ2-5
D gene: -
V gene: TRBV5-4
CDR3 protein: CASSLAKGSGPEYF

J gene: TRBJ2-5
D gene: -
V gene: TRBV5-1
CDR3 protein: CASSLRGGVEETQYF

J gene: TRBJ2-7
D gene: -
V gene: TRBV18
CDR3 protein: CASSLTGRGDEQYF

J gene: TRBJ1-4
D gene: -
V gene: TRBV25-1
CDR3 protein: CASWTVTNEKLFF

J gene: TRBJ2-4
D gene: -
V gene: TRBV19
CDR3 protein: CASSISQKNIQYF

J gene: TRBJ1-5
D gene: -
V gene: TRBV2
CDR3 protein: CASSFPGVSNQPQHF

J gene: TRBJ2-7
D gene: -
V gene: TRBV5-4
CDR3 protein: CASSERGRKGYEQYF

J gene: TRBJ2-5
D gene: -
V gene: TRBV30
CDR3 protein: CAWSVAAMETQYF

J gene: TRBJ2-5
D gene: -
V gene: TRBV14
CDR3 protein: CASSGRTRAETQYF

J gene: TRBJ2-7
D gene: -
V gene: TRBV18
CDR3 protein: CASSSGPPYEQYF

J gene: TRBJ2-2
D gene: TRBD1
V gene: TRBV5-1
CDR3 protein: CASSFKLRTGGTGELFF

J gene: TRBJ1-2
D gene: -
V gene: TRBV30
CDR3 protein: CAWSVQTAGGYTF

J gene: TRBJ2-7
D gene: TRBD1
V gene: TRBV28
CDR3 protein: CASSTGDRSYEQYF

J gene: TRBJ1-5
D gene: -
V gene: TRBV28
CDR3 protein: CASSLVQINQPQHF

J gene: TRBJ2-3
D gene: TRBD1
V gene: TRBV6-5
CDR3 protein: CASSYDRETDTQYF

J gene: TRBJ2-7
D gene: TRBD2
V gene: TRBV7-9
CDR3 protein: CASSSGLVRSEQYF